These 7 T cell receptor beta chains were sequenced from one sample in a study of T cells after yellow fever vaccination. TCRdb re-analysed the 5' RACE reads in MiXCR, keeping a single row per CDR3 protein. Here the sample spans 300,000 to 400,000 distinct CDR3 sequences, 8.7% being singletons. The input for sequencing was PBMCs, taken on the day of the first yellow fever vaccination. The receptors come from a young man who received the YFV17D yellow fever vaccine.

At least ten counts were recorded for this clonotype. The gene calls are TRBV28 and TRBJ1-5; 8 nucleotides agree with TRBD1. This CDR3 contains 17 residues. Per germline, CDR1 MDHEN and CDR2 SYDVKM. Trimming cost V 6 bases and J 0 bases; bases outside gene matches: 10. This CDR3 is CASSSLRDRHSNQPQHF. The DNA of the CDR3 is TGTGCCAGCAGCTCTCTCCGGGACAGGCATAGCAATCAGCCCCAGCATTTT. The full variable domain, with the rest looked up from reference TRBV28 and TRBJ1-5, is DVKVTQSSRYLVKRTGEKVFLECVQDMDHENMFWYRQDPGLGLRLIYFSYDVKMKEKGDIPEGYSVSREKKERFSLILESASTNQTSMYLCASSSLRDRHSNQPQHFGDGTRLSIL.

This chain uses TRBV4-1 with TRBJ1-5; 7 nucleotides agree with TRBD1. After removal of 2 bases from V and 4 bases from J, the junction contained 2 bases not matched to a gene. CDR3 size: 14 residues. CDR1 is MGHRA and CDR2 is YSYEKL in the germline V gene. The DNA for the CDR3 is TGCGCCAGCAGCCAAACAGGGGTGAATCAGCCCCAGCATTTT. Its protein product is CASSQTGVNQPQHF.

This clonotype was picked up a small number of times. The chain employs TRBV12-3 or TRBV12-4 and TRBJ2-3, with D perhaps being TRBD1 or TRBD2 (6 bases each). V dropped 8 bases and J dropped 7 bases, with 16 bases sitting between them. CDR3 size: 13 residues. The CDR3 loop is CASLGGSRHTQYF. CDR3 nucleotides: TGTGCCAGCCTAGGGGGGTCCAGGCATACGCAGTATTTT.

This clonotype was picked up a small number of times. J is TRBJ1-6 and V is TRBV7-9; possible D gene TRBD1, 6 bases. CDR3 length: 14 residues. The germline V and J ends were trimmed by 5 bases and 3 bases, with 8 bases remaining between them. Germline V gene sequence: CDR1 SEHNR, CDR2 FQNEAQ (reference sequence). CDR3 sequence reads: CASSQDSYNSPLHF. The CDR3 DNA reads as TGTGCCAGCAGCCAGGACAGCTATAATTCACCCCTCCACTTT.

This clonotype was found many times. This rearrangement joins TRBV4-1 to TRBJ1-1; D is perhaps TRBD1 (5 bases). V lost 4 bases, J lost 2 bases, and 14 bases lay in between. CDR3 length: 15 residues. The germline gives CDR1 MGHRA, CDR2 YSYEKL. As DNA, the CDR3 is TGCGCCAGCAGCCCCGGCAGGGTAGGCAACACTGAAGCTTTCTTT. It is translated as CASSPGRVGNTEAFF.

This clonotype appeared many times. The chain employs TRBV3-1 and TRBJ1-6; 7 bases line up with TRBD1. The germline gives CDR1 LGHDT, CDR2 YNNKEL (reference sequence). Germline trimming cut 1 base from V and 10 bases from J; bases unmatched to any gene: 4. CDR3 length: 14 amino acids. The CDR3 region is CASSQGQGRSPLHF. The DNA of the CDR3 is TGTGCCAGCAGCCAAGGACAGGGACGGTCACCCCTCCACTTT.

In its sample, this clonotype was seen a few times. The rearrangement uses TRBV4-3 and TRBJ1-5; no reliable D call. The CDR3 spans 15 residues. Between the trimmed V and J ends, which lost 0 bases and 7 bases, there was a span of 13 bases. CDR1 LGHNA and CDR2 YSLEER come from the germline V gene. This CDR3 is CASSQDRGGLQPQHF. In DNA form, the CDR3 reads TGCGCCAGCAGCCAAGATCGCGGAGGGCTCCAGCCCCAGCATTTT.